A selection of T cell receptor beta chains follows, all from one sample in a study of T cells after yellow fever vaccination. TCRdb fed the 5' RACE reads into MiXCR, producing one record per CDR3 protein. Found here are about 120,000 distinct CDR3 sequences, 7.2% of them singletons; the top ten hold over 2.5%. The sample in question was CD4+ T cells sorted from PBMCs, obtained around 45 days after the first yellow fever vaccination. The source of these receptors is a man between 18 and 35 years old who received the YFV17D yellow fever vaccine. CDR3s include the opening cysteine and the closing phenylalanine or tryptophan. Fields, in order: V gene, J gene, clone size, D gene, CDR3 DNA, CDR3 protein. D genes are given only for firm matches. Rows may omit the clone size; those that give it use once, few, many or a size class.

TRBV6-2/TRBV6-3	TRBJ1-6	many	-	TGTGCCAGCAGGCTCAGGATTAATTCACCCCTCCACTTT	CASRLRINSPLHF
TRBV7-9	TRBJ1-6	many	-	TGTGCCAGCAGCTTAGACCCTCAAACACCCCTCCACTTT	CASSLDPQTPLHF
TRBV29-1	TRBJ1-1	many	-	TGCAGCGGAATACTGGCAGGGTCTGAAGCTTTCTTT	CSGILAGSEAFF
TRBV29-1	TRBJ1-2	many	TRBD1	TGCAGCGTTGGGGGACAGGGTGTTGGTGGCTACACCTTC	CSVGGQGVGGYTF
TRBV11-2	TRBJ1-1	many	-	TGTGCCAGCACCCTTAGGGGATTCATTGAAGCTTTCTTT	CASTLRGFIEAFF
TRBV10-3	TRBJ1-1	many	TRBD1	TGTGCCATCAGTCAGGGGGAGGGCACTGAAGCTTTCTTT	CAISQGEGTEAFF
TRBV7-2	TRBJ1-4	many	-	TGTGCCAGCAGCTTTTTACACTCCGTTGGGGAAAAACTGTTTTTT	CASSFLHSVGEKLFF
TRBV7-9	TRBJ1-2	many	TRBD1	TGTGCCAGCAGCTTACAAAAAAGTACAGGGGGCGGTGGCTACACCTTC	CASSLQKSTGGGGYTF
TRBV7-8	TRBJ1-3	many	-	TGTGCCAGCGGATCAGGATTCTCTGGAAACACCATATATTTT	CASGSGFSGNTIYF
TRBV28	TRBJ1-5	many	-	TGTGCCAGCAGCAACCCCGGGGCAGGGGAGTATCAGCCCCAGCATTTT	CASSNPGAGEYQPQHF
TRBV7-6	TRBJ2-1	many	TRBD2	TGTGCCAGCAGCTACTCTAGCGGGGGCCAGTGGAATGAGCAGTTCTTC	CASSYSSGGQWNEQFF
TRBV7-3	TRBJ2-1	few	TRBD1	TGTGCCAGCAGCTTAACCCGGGACAGGGTCGATGAGCAGTTCTTC	CASSLTRDRVDEQFF
TRBV7-2	TRBJ1-2	many	-	TGTGCCAGCAGCACCCAGGGACCCCCCCTAATTGGCTACACCTTC	CASSTQGPPLIGYTF
TRBV29-1	TRBJ2-7	many	TRBD1	TGCAGCGTTGAACTGGGACAGGGCCCCTACGAGCAGTACTTC	CSVELGQGPYEQYF
TRBV12-3/TRBV12-4	TRBJ2-1	many	-	TGTGCCAGCAGCCAGGGGAGGGGATTCTACAATGAGCAGTTCTTC	CASSQGRGFYNEQFF
TRBV5-1	TRBJ1-1	many	-	TGCGCCAGCAGCTCTTCCGGCGGGCTCACTGAAGCTTTCTTT	CASSSSGGLTEAFF
TRBV11-2	TRBJ2-1	few	-	TGTGCCAGCAGCTTAGGAGACTTCACCTCCGGGCAGTTCTTC	CASSLGDFTSGQFF
TRBV5-5	TRBJ2-1	many	TRBD1	TGTGCCAGCAGCTTCAGTTGGGACAGGGGCGATGAGCAGTTCTTC	CASSFSWDRGDEQFF
TRBV2	TRBJ1-5	many	-	TGTGCCAGCAGACAGGGAGGGGGTCAGCCCCAGCATTTT	CASRQGGGQPQHF
TRBV12-3/TRBV12-4	TRBJ2-1	-	TRBD1	TGTGCCAGCAGGTCCCGGGACAGGGTCCATGATGAGCAGTTCTTC	CASRSRDRVHDEQFF
TRBV6-6	TRBJ1-2	many	-	TGTGCCAGCAGTTGGACGGAAAACTATGGCTACACCTTC	CASSWTENYGYTF
TRBV10-3	TRBJ2-4	many	-	TGTGCCATCAGTGAGTCGGACAGAAACATTCAGTACTTC	CAISESDRNIQYF
TRBV30	TRBJ2-7	few	TRBD2	TGTGCCTGGAGTGTACGGTGGGCCGGGACTCTAGCGGGGGTATCTGGCTACGAGCAGTACTTC	CAWSVRWAGTLAGVSGYEQYF
TRBV7-2	TRBJ2-1	-	-	TGTGCCAGCAGCTTTTGGGGTACGGTGCATGAGCAGTTCTTC	CASSFWGTVHEQFF
TRBV7-2	TRBJ2-7	many	-	TGTGCCAGCAGCTTAGACAGGTTCTCCTACGAGCAGTACTTC	CASSLDRFSYEQYF
TRBV5-1	TRBJ2-7	many	-	TGCGCCAGCAGCTTGGGTGATAGGGAAATTACCGAGCAGTACTTC	CASSLGDREITEQYF
TRBV5-1	TRBJ2-2	many	TRBD2	TGCGCCAGCAGCCCGGGACTAGCTAACACCGGGGAGCTGTTTTTT	CASSPGLANTGELFF
TRBV28	TRBJ2-5	-	-	TGTGCCAGCAGTACAGGGCAGGAAGAGACCCAGTACTTC	CASSTGQEETQYF
TRBV12-3/TRBV12-4	TRBJ2-7	many	-	TGTGCCAGCAGTTTAGGGCACCGAAAGTACGAGCAGTACTTC	CASSLGHRKYEQYF
TRBV7-9	TRBJ2-5	many	TRBD1	TGTGCCAGCAGCCTAGGACAGGGACAAGAGACCCAGTACTTC	CASSLGQGQETQYF
TRBV5-6	TRBJ2-4	many	-	TGTGCCAGCAGCTTGGCCCCTGGGGTGATCGGAAACATTCAGTACTTC	CASSLAPGVIGNIQYF
TRBV5-1	TRBJ1-1	many	TRBD1	TGCGCCAGCAGCCAGGGACAGCTGAACACTGAAGCTTTCTTT	CASSQGQLNTEAFF
TRBV4-2	TRBJ1-5	many	TRBD1	TGTGCCAGCAGCCCGACAGGGAGCAATCAGCCCCAGCATTTT	CASSPTGSNQPQHF